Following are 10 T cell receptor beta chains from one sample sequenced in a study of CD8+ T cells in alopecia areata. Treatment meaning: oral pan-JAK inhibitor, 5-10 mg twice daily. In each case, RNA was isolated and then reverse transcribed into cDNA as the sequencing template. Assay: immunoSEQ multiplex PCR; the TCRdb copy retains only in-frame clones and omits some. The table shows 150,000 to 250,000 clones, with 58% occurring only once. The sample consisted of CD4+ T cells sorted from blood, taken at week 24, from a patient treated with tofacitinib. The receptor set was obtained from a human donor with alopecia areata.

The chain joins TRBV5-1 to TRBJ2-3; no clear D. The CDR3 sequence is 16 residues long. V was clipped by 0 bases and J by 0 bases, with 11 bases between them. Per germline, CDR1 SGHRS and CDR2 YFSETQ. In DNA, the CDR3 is TGCGCCAGCAGCTTGGAAGTAGTCGGGAGCACAGATACGCAGTATTTT. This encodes CASSLEVVGSTDTQYF.

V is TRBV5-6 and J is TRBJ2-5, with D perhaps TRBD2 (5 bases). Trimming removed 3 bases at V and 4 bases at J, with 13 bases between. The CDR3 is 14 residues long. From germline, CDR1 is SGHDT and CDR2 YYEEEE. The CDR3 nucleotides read TGTGCCAGCAGCTGGAGGTCCGAAGCAGAGACCCAGTACTTC. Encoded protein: CASSWRSEAETQYF.

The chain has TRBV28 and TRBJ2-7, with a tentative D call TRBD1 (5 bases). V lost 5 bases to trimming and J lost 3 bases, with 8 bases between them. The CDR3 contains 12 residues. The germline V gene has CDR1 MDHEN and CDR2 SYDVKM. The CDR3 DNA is TGTGCCAGCAGTATACAGGTCTACGAGCAGTACTTC. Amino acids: CASSIQVYEQYF. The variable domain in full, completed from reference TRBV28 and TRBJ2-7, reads DVKVTQSSRYLVKRTGEKVFLECVQDMDHENMFWYRQDPGLGLRLIYFSYDVKMKEKGDIPEGYSVSREKKERFSLILESASTNQTSMYLCASSIQVYEQYFGPGTRLTVT.

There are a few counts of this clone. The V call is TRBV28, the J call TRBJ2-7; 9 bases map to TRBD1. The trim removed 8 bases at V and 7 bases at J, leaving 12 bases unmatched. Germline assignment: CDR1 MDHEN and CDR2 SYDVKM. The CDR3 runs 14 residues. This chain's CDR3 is CASVGPQGAGEQYF. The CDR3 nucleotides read TGTGCCAGCGTCGGCCCACAGGGGGCGGGGGAGCAGTACTTC.

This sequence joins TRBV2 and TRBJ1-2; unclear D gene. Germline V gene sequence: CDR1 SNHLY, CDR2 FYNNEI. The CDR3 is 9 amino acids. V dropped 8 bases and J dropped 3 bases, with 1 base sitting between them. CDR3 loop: CASDYGYTF. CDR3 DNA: TGTGCCAGCGACTATGGCTACACCTTC. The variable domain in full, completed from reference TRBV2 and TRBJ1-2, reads EPEVTQTPSHQVTQMGQEVILRCVPISNHLYFYWYRQILGQKVEFLVSFYNNEISEKSEIFDDQFSVERPDGSNFTLKIRSTKLEDSAMYFCASDYGYTFGSGTRLTVV.

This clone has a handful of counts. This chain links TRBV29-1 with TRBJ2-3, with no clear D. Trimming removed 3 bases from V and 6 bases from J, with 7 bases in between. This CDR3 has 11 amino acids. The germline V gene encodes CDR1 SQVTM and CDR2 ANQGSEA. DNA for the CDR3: TGCAGCGTTGATGGTGTTGATACGCAGTATTTT. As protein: CSVDGVDTQYF.

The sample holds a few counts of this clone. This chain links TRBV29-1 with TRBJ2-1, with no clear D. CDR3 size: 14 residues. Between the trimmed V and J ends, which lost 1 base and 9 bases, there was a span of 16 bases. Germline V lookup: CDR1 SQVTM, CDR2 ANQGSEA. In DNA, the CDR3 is TGCAGCGTTGAAGTCAGTGTTCGGGCGAGTGAGCAGTTCTTC. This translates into CSVEVSVRASEQFF.

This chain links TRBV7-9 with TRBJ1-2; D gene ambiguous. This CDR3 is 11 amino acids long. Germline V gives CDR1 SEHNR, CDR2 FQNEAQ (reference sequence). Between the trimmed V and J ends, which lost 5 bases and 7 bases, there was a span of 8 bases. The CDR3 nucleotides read TGTGCCAGCAGCCCCGGCGCTGGCTACACCTTC. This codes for CASSPGAGYTF.

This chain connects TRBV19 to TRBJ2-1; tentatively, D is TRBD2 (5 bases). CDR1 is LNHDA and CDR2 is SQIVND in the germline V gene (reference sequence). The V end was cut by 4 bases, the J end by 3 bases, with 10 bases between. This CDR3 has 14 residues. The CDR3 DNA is TGTGCCAGTAGTAACCAGCGGAGCTACAATGAGCAGTTCTTC. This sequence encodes CASSNQRSYNEQFF.

In DNA form, the CDR3 reads TGCGCCAGCAGCTTGGGACAGCTCACAGATACGCAGTATTTT. Translated: CASSLGQLTDTQYF. V gene TRBV5-1 combines with J gene TRBJ2-3, with D perhaps TRBD1 (5 bases). This CDR3 spans 14 amino acids. Trimming removed 0 bases from V and 2 bases from J, with 7 bases in between. The V gene's germline CDR1 is SGHRS and CDR2 YFSETQ. The whole variable domain, filled in from reference TRBV5-1 and TRBJ2-3, reads KAGVTQTPRYLIKTRGQQVTLSCSPISGHRSVSWYQQTPGQGLQFLFEYFSETQRNKGNFPGRFSGRQFSNSRSEMNVSTLELGDSALYLCASSLGQLTDTQYFGPGTRLTVL.